The T cell receptor beta chain described here comes from a study of cytomegalovirus exposure and HLA in healthy donors. General observations from the study: The authors enumerated over 150 TCR beta chains as linked to cytomegalovirus. There were a few CMV-associated chains whose specificity for CMV antigens was confirmed in vitro.

The CDR3 extends over 14 amino acids. Germline-derived CDR1 and CDR2 are SGHVS and FQNEAQ. V dropped 7 bases and J dropped 3 bases, with 15 bases sitting between them. As for this clone: Antigen specificity is unknown.

The PCR had 60 Vbeta and 13 Jbeta primers. Generated by immunoSEQ multiplex PCR, the TCRdb table keeps only in-frame clones and is missing some. The sample records 90,000 to 120,000 clones, about 80% being singletons. This receptor was obtained from a woman younger than 30 in good health and CMV-seropositive. The V call is TRBV7-8, the J call TRBJ1-1, with D tentatively TRBD1 (5 bases). Input material: PBMCs. CDR3 bases: TGTGCCAGCACCACATACAGGCAGCACACTGAAGCTTTCTTT. Translated, it gives CASTTYRQHTEAFF. Together with reference TRBV7-8 and TRBJ1-1, the CDR3 gives the full variable domain: GAGVSQSPRYKVAKRGQDVALRCDPISGHVSLFWYQQALGQGPEFLTYFQNEAQLDKSGLPSDRFFAERPEGSVSTLKIQRTQQEDSAVYLCASTTYRQHTEAFFGQGTRLTVV.